This TCR beta chain was found in a study of shared clonotypes between healthy human individuals. Points from the study as a whole: Sequencing depth was expected to affect clonotype sharing among donors.

Germline CDR1 is SNHLY and CDR2 is FYNNEI. Trimming took 7 bases from V and 0 from J; bases not matched to a gene: 6. The length of the CDR3 is 14 residues. Across several immunoSEQ plates, the genomic DNA of each subset was split evenly. Clones were read by immunoSEQ multiplex PCR, and TCRdb kept only the in-frame ones, dropping some. The sample comprises roughly 500,000 clones, roughly 83% of which are singletons, and about 13% rests with the top ten. With respect to this clone: What it binds is not known.

V and J are TRBV2 and TRBJ2-7; 7 bases are shared with TRBD2. The sequence was obtained from a woman in her 40s in good health. Some clones in this sample may be carry-over from other donors' samples. Material: PBMCs. The CDR3 nucleotides are TGTGCCAGCACACTAGCGCGGAGCTCCTACGAGCAGTACTTC. It encodes CASTLARSSYEQYF.